This T cell receptor (beta chain) was observed in a study of beta chain features in type 1 diabetes. The wider study: Sorted cells examined across all samples numbered around 100 million. Notes on the study in general: Fewer junction insertions and more nucleotide deletions appeared in type 1 diabetes patients. Researchers report that Type 1 diabetes patients had moderately but significantly shorter TCRB CDR3s across all four CD4+ subsets.

Sequencing targeted expressed TCRB transcripts, as all isolated RNA had been reverse transcribed. For naive, central memory and regulatory T cell samples, reads averaged around 3.8 million. Here immunoSEQ multiplex PCR was the method, and the copy in TCRdb shows in-frame clones only, minus some. Among hundreds of thousands of clones, 11% to 15% were seen once, and the ten largest hold 0.04%. With respect to this clone: What it recognizes is unknown.

Central memory, naive, regulatory and stem cell-like memory CD4+ cells were sorted by CD45RO/CCR7/CD25/CD127/CD95/CD27. Trimming stripped 3 bases from V and 2 bases from J, with 14 bases between. This CDR3 comprises 15 residues. Germline assignment: CDR1 SNHLY and CDR2 FYNNEI. The specimen sequenced was naive CD4+ T cells from blood. This receptor was obtained from a man younger than 30 with type 1 diabetes. This chain links TRBV2 with TRBJ2-7; no clear D. In DNA form, the CDR3 reads TGTGCCAGCAGTGAGATGACATGGTCTCCCTACGAGCAGTACTTC. Its translation: CASSEMTWSPYEQYF.